This T cell receptor (beta chain) was profiled in a study of T cell responses to AZD1222 COVID-19 vaccine. Study results and caveats: Only five or six AZD1222 recipients were seropositive at baseline. Spike-specific TCR breadth rose after two AZD1222 doses, and depth rose as well. Repertoires in all cases were sampled only once the peak T cell response had passed. Donors in the cohort were predominantly white British and more often female, and clonal diversity was possibly underestimated.

Points on this clone: Its specificity is not known.

This CDR3 has 14 amino acids. V lost 5 bases to trimming and J lost 6 bases; unmatched junction nucleotides: 4. Germline V gene data show CDR1 as SGHTA and CDR2 as FQGNSA. Profiled with immunoSEQ multiplex PCR; TCRdb holds only in-frame clones, not every one. Of about 93,000 clones in the sample, under 90% were seen once. The V call is TRBV7-2, the J call TRBJ2-3; 11 bases are a match to TRBD1. Specimen: peripheral blood, collected on day 0 of MenACWY control vaccination. This clonotype was obtained from an adult in good health. The CDR3 DNA reads TGTGCCAGCAGCCCCCGGGACAGGGGGGATACGCAGTATTTT. Translating gives CASSPRDRGDTQYF.